This TCR beta chain appears in the sequencing data of a study of blood T cell repertoires in COVID-19. Whole-study context: PBMCs, B-cell-depleted T cells, or T cells provided the cDNA or gDNA that made up the material.

Trimming shortened V by 2 bases and J by 10 bases, and 13 bases separated the two germline ends. The CDR3 consists of 13 residues. CDR1 is MNHNY, CDR2 SVGAGI, per germline (reference sequence). Per the study methods: Researchers report that nucleated cell counts were estimated from reference gene primer amplification. The table came from immunoSEQ multiplex PCR; TCRdb's copy has only in-frame clones and leaves some out. V and J calls and clone size are those listed in that table; D and trimming were worked out from the DNA. The data hold roughly 200,000 clones, with 75% to 85% observed a single time. Recruited during active infection, patients (from Seattle) were subsequently followed longitudinally. This clone has a handful of counts.

The sequenced sample was peripheral blood. The sequence came from a middle-aged woman with COVID-19, enrolled during active disease. The rearrangement joins TRBV6-6 to TRBJ2-3, with no clear D. The CDR3 DNA sequence: TGTGCCAGCAGTTACGACTCCCCCGTAGCGCAGTATTTT. This gives the protein CASSYDSPVAQYF.